Given below is one T cell receptor (beta chain) in context. The antigen is unknown. This sample was taken from a study of CD4 T cells in relation to SARS-CoV-2 and coronaviruses. Study-level results: Each donor contributed either pre-pandemic or post-infection samples, not both.

Unexposed donor CD4+ T cells date from about 2011-2019, before the COVID-19 pandemic. Naive and memory CD4+ T cells were separated from cryopreserved PBMCs. Here immunoSEQ multiplex PCR was the method, and the copy in TCRdb shows in-frame clones only, minus some. The repertoire holds 60,000 to 85,000 clones, approximately 93% seen once, with approximately 0.25% in the top ten. Trimming took 6 bases from V and 1 from J; bases not matched to a gene: 8. Looked up from germline, CDR1 is ENHRY and CDR2 is SYGVKD. The length of the CDR3 is 15 residues. Sequenced material: naive CD4+ T cells from PBMCs. Subset in this sample: naive CD4+ T cells isolated by negative enrichment. This TCR derives from a human donor in good health. V usage is TRBV10-3 and J usage is TRBJ2-7, with 8 bases that match TRBD1. The CDR3 DNA reads TGTGCCATCAGAGGACAGGGCCTAGGGTCCTACGAGCAGTACTTC. Encoded protein: CAIRGQGLGSYEQYF.